These 25 T cell receptor beta chains were sequenced from one sample in a study of regulatory dendritic cells for organ transplantation. Profiled with immunoSEQ multiplex PCR; TCRdb holds only in-frame clones, not every one. The sample has around 19,000 clones, 60% to 80% seen once. Sequencing was performed on memory CD4+ T cells from blood. Indicated subset: CD45RO+ memory T cells. These receptors were obtained from a human donor in good health.

This chain joins TRBV19 and TRBJ2-3, with 9 positions matching TRBD2. The germline CDR1 and CDR2 sequences are LNHDA and SQIVND (reference sequence). The CDR3 covers 15 residues. V trimming: 6 bases; J trimming: 0 bases; junction bases outside the gene matches: 4. The CDR3 region is CASREAGGSTDTQYF. DNA of the CDR3: TGTGCCAGTAGAGAAGCGGGGGGAAGCACAGATACGCAGTATTTT. The whole variable domain, remainder taken from reference TRBV19 and TRBJ2-3, is DGGITQSPKYLFRKEGQNVTLSCEQNLNHDAMYWYRQDPGQGLRLIYYSQIVNDFQKGDIAEGYSVSREKKESFPLTVTSAQKNPTAFYLCASREAGGSTDTQYFGPGTRLTVL.

The rearrangement uses TRBV6-5 and TRBJ2-7; TRBD1 matches at 12 bases. The J segment lost 6 bases and the V segment lost 2 bases, leaving 5 bases of the junction unmatched. CDR3 length equals 15 residues. Looked up from germline, CDR1 is MNHEY and CDR2 is SVGAGI. This chain's CDR3 is CASSYGDRGLGEQYF. The CDR3 DNA is TGTGCCAGCAGTTACGGGGACAGGGGGCTGGGCGAGCAGTACTTC.

V gene TRBV5-6 combines with J gene TRBJ2-5; TRBD1 aligns across 7 bases. CDR3 length: 14 amino acids. The V segment lost 6 bases and the J segment 2 bases; nucleotides outside the gene matches: 7. CDR1 is SGHDT and CDR2 is YYEEEE in the germline V gene. The CDR3 here is CASTRKDRQETQYF. CDR3 sequence (DNA): TGTGCCAGCACGAGAAAGGACAGGCAAGAGACCCAGTACTTC.

The chain couples TRBV11-2 to TRBJ1-1; D is unresolved. The CDR3 sequence is 13 residues long. Trimming took off 7 bases at V and 1 base at J, with 10 bases between the two ends. Germline CDR1 and CDR2: SGHAT and FQNNGV. CDR3 bases: TGTGCCAGCACCAGAGGGAGGAACACTGAAGCTTTCTTT. It translates to CASTRGRNTEAFF.

This clone appeared a few times. V usage is TRBV6-1 and J usage is TRBJ1-1; the D gene is possibly TRBD1 (5 bases). The CDR3 runs 12 residues. The ends were cut back, 6 bases at V and 0 bases at J, with 5 bases in the middle. Germline loops: CDR1 MNHNS, CDR2 SASEGT. In nucleotides, the CDR3 is TGTGCCAGCAGGACAGTGAACACTGAAGCTTTCTTT. Translated: CASRTVNTEAFF.

V gene TRBV4-1 combines with J gene TRBJ1-5, with TRBD1 matching 8 bases. The CDR3 extends over 16 amino acids. Germline CDR1 reads MGHRA; CDR2 reads YSYEKL. J lost 5 bases, V lost 2 bases, and 8 bases had no gene match. CDR3 residues: CASSQIGTGRDQPQHF. The CDR3, as DNA: TGCGCCAGCAGCCAAATAGGGACAGGACGGGATCAGCCCCAGCATTTT.

This clone was seen a handful of times. The chain uses TRBV15 and TRBJ1-1, with D possibly being TRBD1 (6 bases). CDR1 LNHNV and CDR2 YYDKDF come from the germline V gene (reference sequence). The CDR3 covers 17 residues. V was pared by 4 bases and J by 2 bases, with 20 bases between. CDR3 sequence: CATSIALSAGANTEAFF. CDR3 nucleotides: TGTGCCACCAGCATCGCCCTATCGGCAGGGGCCAACACTGAAGCTTTCTTT.

The V call is TRBV5-4, the J call TRBJ2-3; 7 nucleotides match TRBD2. The J segment lost 6 bases and the V segment lost 3 bases, leaving 13 bases of the junction unmatched. The CDR3 consists of 16 residues. Germline V gene lookup returns CDR1 SGHNT and CDR2 YYREEE (reference sequence). This CDR3 reads CASSSLLSGVIDTQYF. The CDR3 coding sequence is TGTGCCAGCAGCTCTCTACTCAGCGGGGTAATCGATACGCAGTATTTT.

A few counts support this clone. The CDR3: CASSLGTSSGWGEQFF. CDR3 bases: TGCGCCAGCAGCTTGGGGACTAGCTCGGGGTGGGGTGAGCAGTTCTTC. The chain combines TRBV5-1 with TRBJ2-1; 8 bases align to TRBD2. The CDR3 contains 16 residues. The junction had 11 bases not matched to a gene; V was cut back by 0 bases and J by 9 bases. Per germline, CDR1 SGHRS and CDR2 YFSETQ.

The chain recombines TRBV5-1 with TRBJ2-3, with 9 bases fitting TRBD1. The CDR3 has 15 residues. After removal of 3 bases from V and 1 base from J, the junction contained 3 bases not matched to a gene. CDR1 SGHRS and CDR2 YFSETQ come from the germline V gene. CDR3 bases: TGCGCCAGCAGCTCGCGGACAGGGGGCACAGATACGCAGTATTTT. Translating it yields CASSSRTGGTDTQYF.

This clone showed up just a few times. CDR3 sequence: CASSEAVSSYNEQFF. CDR3 sequence (DNA): TGTGCCAGCAGCGAGGCGGTGAGCTCCTACAATGAGCAGTTCTTC. V gene TRBV5-5 combines with J gene TRBJ2-1, with unresolved D. Germline values: CDR1 SGHKS, CDR2 YYEKEE (reference sequence). The CDR3 contains 15 residues. Trimming shortened V by 4 bases and J by 0 bases, and 11 bases separated the two germline ends.

V usage is TRBV5-6 and J usage is TRBJ1-1; 7 bases are a match to TRBD1. The V gene's germline CDR1 is SGHDT and CDR2 YYEEEE. The CDR3 has 15 amino acids. V lost 4 bases to trimming and J lost 8 bases; unmatched junction nucleotides: 14. CDR3 sequence reads: CASSPTGNGLGEAFF. CDR3 in DNA: TGTGCCAGCAGCCCGACAGGGAATGGTCTAGGGGAAGCTTTCTTT.

The sample holds a few counts of this clone. This chain uses TRBV15 with TRBJ1-4; D perhaps matches TRBD1 (5 bases). The CDR3 sequence is 14 residues long. The V end was cut by 3 bases, the J end by 8 bases, with 13 bases between. Germline CDR1 reads LNHNV; CDR2 reads YYDKDF (reference sequence). The CDR3 DNA sequence: TGTGCCACCAGCAGTAGCCAGGGAAACGAAAAACTGTTTTTT. Amino acids: CATSSSQGNEKLFF. Full variable domain (remainder filled in from reference TRBV15 and TRBJ1-4): DAMVIQNPRYQVTQFGKPVTLSCSQTLNHNVMYWYQQKSSQAPKLLFHYYDKDFNNEADTPDNFQSRRPNTSFCFLDIRSPGLGDTAMYLCATSSSQGNEKLFFGSGTQLSVL.

This chain links TRBV2 with TRBJ2-5; possibly TRBD1 for D (6 bases). Trimming removed 7 bases from V and 2 bases from J, with 11 bases in between. This CDR3 is built from 13 residues. CDR1 is SNHLY, CDR2 FYNNEI, per germline. The CDR3 sequence: CASTWGTQETQYF. CDR3 bases: TGTGCCAGCACGTGGGGGACACAAGAGACCCAGTACTTC.

This rearrangement joins TRBV2 to TRBJ2-7; 7 positions match TRBD1. CDR1 and CDR2 from the germline V gene are SNHLY and FYNNEI. With 6 bases clipped from V and 1 base from J, the junction kept 15 bases outside the gene matches. This CDR3 comprises 17 residues. DNA of the CDR3: TGTGCCAGCAGGAAACCGTCCCTCGACAGGGAATCCTACGAGCAGTACTTC. Protein: CASRKPSLDRESYEQYF.

This chain uses TRBV19 with TRBJ2-2; 7 positions agree with TRBD2. Germline V gene lookup returns CDR1 LNHDA and CDR2 SQIVND (reference sequence). V shed 5 bases and J 3 bases; nucleotides not matched to a gene: 3. The CDR3 has 14 residues. The CDR3 DNA reads as TGTGCCAGTAGTTCCGGGGGGTACACCGGGGAGCTGTTTTTT. This gives the protein CASSSGGYTGELFF. The whole variable domain, remainder taken from reference TRBV19 and TRBJ2-2, is DGGITQSPKYLFRKEGQNVTLSCEQNLNHDAMYWYRQDPGQGLRLIYYSQIVNDFQKGDIAEGYSVSREKKESFPLTVTSAQKNPTAFYLCASSSGGYTGELFFGEGSRLTVL.

The chain has TRBV18 and TRBJ1-3; D not certain. The CDR3 contains 13 residues. The germline V and J ends were trimmed by 4 bases and 5 bases, with 9 bases remaining between them. Germline V lookup: CDR1 KGHSH, CDR2 LQKENI. The CDR3 DNA is TGTGCCAGCTCACAGGGCGGGCGAAACACCATATATTTT. It specifies CASSQGGRNTIYF.

The rearrangement uses TRBV5-8 and TRBJ2-3; 7 bases are shared with TRBD1. The CDR3 has 15 residues. The ends lost 0 bases at V and 2 bases at J; junction bases unmatched: 3. Germline CDR1 reads SGHTS; CDR2 reads YDEGEE. The chain's CDR3 is CASSLGQGNTDTQYF. The CDR3 coding sequence is TGTGCCAGCAGCTTGGGACAGGGTAACACAGATACGCAGTATTTT. The full variable domain, in which reference TRBV5-8 and TRBJ2-3 provide the parts outside the CDR3, is EAGVTQSPTHLIKTRGQQATLRCSPISGHTSVYWYQQALGLGLQFLLWYDEGEERNRGNFPPRFSGRQFPNYSSELNVNALELEDSALYLCASSLGQGNTDTQYFGPGTRLTVL.

The chain couples TRBV18 to TRBJ1-1; D may be TRBD1 (5 bases). This CDR3 spans 13 amino acids. V gave up 5 bases and J gave up 1 base, with 8 bases separating them. Germline CDR1 and CDR2: KGHSH and LQKENI. The CDR3 nucleotides read TGTGCCAGCTCATCGGACAAGAACACTGAAGCTTTCTTT. Encoded protein: CASSSDKNTEAFF. Drawing the rest from reference TRBV18 and TRBJ1-1, the complete variable domain is NAGVMQNPRHLVRRRGQEARLRCSPMKGHSHVYWYRQLPEEGLKFMVYLQKENIIDESGMPKERFSAEFPKEGPSILRIQQVVRGDSAAYFCASSSDKNTEAFFGQGTRLTVV.

The chain recombines TRBV18 with TRBJ1-5, with 7 bases lining up with TRBD1. The CDR3 runs 15 residues. The J segment lost 1 base and the V segment lost 3 bases, leaving 3 bases of the junction unmatched. CDR1 and CDR2 (germline): KGHSH, LQKENI. CDR3 nucleotides: TGTGCCAGCTCACCTAGGGGACAGAGCAATCAGCCCCAGCATTTT. Protein sequence: CASSPRGQSNQPQHF.

V gene TRBV6-5 combines with J gene TRBJ2-1; 9 bases match TRBD2. Germline CDR1 and CDR2: MNHEY and SVGAGI. V gave up 6 bases and J gave up 6 bases; unmatched junction bases: 6. The CDR3 totals 14 residues. CDR3 sequence reads: CASSPGTSINEQFF. For the CDR3, the DNA is TGTGCCAGCAGCCCGGGGACTAGCATCAATGAGCAGTTCTTC.

V and J are TRBV11-3 and TRBJ2-7; D may be TRBD2 (5 bases). The CDR3 sequence is 15 residues long. Germline V CDR1 and CDR2: SGHNT, YENEEA. Trimming pared 3 bases from V and 1 base from J, leaving 13 bases between. The CDR3 loop is CASSLVTSGSYEQYF. CDR3 DNA: TGTGCCAGCAGCTTGGTGACGTCGGGGTCCTACGAGCAGTACTTC.

This chain connects TRBV2 to TRBJ2-1; weak D call: TRBD1 (6 bases). The CDR3 runs 14 residues. From germline, CDR1 is SNHLY and CDR2 FYNNEI. V was trimmed by 4 bases and J by 6 bases, leaving 13 bases between them. The CDR3 is CASSVVRGVNEQFF. In nucleotides, the CDR3 is TGTGCCAGCAGTGTGGTCAGGGGAGTCAATGAGCAGTTCTTC.

V gene TRBV29-1 combines with J gene TRBJ2-7, with a possible D match to TRBD2 (5 bases). Deletions cut 2 bases from V and 5 bases from J, with 10 bases between. Germline loops: CDR1 SQVTM, CDR2 ANQGSEA. This CDR3 is built from 12 residues. CDR3: CSVERETHEQYF. CDR3 sequence (DNA): TGCAGCGTTGAACGGGAAACCCACGAGCAGTACTTC.

The V and J genes are TRBV10-3 and TRBJ2-5, with D unclear. The CDR3 has 12 residues. V lost 10 bases and J lost 3, with 12 bases in between. The V gene's germline CDR1 is ENHRY and CDR2 SYGVKD. CDR3 residues: CATTKREETQYF. CDR3 sequence (DNA): TGTGCCACCACTAAACGGGAAGAGACCCAGTACTTC.